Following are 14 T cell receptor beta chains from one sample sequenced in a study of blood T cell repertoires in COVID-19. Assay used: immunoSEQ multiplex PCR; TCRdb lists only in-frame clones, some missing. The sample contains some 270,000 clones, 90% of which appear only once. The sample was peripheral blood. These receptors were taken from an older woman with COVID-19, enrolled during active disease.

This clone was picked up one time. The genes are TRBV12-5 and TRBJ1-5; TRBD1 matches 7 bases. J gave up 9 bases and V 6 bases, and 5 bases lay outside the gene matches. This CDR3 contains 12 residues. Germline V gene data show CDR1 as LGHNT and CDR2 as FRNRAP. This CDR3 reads CASGDRPTPQHF. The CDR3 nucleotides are TGTGCTAGTGGGGACAGGCCTACGCCCCAGCATTTT. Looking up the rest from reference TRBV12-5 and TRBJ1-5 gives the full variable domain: DARVTQTPRHKVTEMGQEVTMRCQPILGHNTVFWYRQTMMQGLELLAYFRNRAPLDDSGMPKDRFSAEMPDATLATLKIQPSEPRDSAVYFCASGDRPTPQHFGDGTRLSIL.

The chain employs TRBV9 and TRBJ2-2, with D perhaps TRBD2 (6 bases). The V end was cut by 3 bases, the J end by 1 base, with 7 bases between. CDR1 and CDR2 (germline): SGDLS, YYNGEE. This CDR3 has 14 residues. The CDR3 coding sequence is TGTGCCAGCAGCGACGGGGGGAACACCGGGGAGCTGTTTTTT. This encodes CASSDGGNTGELFF.

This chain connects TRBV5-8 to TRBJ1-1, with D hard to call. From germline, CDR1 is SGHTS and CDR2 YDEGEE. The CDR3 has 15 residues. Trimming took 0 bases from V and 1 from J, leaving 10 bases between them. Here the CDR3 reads CASSLVQIRNTEAFF. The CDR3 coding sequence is TGTGCCAGCAGCTTGGTTCAGATAAGGAACACTGAAGCTTTCTTT.

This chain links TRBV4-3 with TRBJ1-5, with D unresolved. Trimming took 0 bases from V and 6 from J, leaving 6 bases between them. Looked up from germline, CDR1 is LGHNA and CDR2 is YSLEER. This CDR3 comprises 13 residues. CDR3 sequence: CASSQEGSQPQHF. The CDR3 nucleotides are TGCGCCAGCAGCCAAGAGGGGAGTCAGCCCCAGCATTTT.

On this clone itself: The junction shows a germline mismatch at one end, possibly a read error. This CDR3 reads CASSSLADAANTGELFF. For the CDR3, the DNA is TGTGCTAGCAGCTCCCTGGCGGATGCGGCGAACACCGGGGAGCTGTTTTTT. This chain links TRBV7-7 with TRBJ2-2; D unresolved. CDR3 length: 17 residues. CDR1 and CDR2 from the germline V gene are SSHAT and FNYEAQ (reference sequence).

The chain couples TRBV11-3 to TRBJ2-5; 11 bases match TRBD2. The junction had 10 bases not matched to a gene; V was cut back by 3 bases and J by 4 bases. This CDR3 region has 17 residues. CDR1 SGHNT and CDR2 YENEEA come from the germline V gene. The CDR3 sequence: CASSFRGSGGVRETQYF. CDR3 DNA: TGTGCCAGCAGCTTTCGAGGTAGCGGGGGGGTCCGAGAGACCCAGTACTTC.

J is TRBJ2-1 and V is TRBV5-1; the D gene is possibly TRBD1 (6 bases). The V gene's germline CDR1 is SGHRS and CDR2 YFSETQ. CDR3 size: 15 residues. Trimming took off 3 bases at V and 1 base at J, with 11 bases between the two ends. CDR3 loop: CASSSTGASYNEQFF. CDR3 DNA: TGCGCCAGCAGCTCGACAGGCGCTTCCTACAATGAGCAGTTCTTC.

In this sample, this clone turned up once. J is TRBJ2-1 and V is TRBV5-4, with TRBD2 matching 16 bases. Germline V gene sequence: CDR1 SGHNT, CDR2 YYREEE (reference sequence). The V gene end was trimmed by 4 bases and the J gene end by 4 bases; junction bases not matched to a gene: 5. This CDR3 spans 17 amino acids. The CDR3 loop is CASSGGLAGGPYNEQFF. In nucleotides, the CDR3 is TGTGCCAGCAGCGGGGGACTAGCGGGGGGGCCGTACAATGAGCAGTTCTTC.

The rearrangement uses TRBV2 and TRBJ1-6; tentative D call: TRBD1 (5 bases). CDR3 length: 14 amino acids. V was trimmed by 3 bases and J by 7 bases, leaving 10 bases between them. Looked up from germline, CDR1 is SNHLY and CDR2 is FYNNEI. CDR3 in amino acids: CASSEGRVNSPLHF. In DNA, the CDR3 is TGTGCCAGCAGTGAGGGCAGGGTGAATTCACCCCTCCACTTT. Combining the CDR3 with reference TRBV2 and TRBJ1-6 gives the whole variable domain EPEVTQTPSHQVTQMGQEVILRCVPISNHLYFYWYRQILGQKVEFLVSFYNNEISEKSEIFDDQFSVERPDGSNFTLKIRSTKLEDSAMYFCASSEGRVNSPLHFGNGTRLTVT.

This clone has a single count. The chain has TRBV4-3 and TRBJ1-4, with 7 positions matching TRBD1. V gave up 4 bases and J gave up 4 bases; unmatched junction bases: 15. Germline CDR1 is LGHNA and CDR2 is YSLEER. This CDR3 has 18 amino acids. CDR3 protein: CASSRDRKGDSFNEKLFF. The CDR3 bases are TGCGCCAGCAGCCGCGACCGAAAAGGGGACAGCTTTAATGAAAAACTGTTTTTT.

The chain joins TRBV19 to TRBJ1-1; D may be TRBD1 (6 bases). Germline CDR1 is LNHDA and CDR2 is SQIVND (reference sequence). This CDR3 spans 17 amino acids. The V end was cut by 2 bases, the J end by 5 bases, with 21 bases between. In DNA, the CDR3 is TGTGCCAGTAGTATACCATGGGACACTTCCACTAGGACTGAAGCTTTCTTT. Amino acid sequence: CASSIPWDTSTRTEAFF.

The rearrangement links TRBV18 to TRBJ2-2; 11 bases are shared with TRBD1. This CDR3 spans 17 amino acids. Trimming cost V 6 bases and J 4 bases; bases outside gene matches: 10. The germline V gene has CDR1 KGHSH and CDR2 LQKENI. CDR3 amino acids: CASSRTGGAGSTGELFF. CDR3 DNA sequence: TGTGCCAGCTCGCGGACAGGGGGCGCAGGGAGCACCGGGGAGCTGTTTTTT.

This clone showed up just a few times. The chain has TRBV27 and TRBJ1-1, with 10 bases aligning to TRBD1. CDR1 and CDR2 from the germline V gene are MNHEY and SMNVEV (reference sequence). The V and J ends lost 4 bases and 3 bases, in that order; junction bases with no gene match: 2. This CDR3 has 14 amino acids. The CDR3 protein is CASSSTGGDTEAFF. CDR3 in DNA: TGTGCCAGCAGTTCGACAGGGGGCGACACTGAAGCTTTCTTT.

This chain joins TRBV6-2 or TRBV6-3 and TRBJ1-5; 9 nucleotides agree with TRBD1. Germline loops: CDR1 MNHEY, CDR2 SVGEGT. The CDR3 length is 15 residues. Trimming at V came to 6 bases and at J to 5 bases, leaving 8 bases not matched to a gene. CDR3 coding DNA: TGTGCCAGCAGCCCGGCGGGACAGGGCTATCAGCCCCAGCATTTT. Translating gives CASSPAGQGYQPQHF.